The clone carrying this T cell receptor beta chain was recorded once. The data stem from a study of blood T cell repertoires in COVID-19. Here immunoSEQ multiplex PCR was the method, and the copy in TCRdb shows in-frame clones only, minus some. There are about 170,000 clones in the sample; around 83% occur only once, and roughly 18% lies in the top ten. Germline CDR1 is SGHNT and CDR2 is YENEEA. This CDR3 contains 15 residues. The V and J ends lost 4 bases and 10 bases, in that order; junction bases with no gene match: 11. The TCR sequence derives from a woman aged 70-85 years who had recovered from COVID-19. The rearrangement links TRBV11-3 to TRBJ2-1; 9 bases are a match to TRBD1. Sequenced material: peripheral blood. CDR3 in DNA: TGTGCCAGCAGCTGGGGACAGGGCCCACAATGGGAGCAGTTCTTC. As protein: CASSWGQGPQWEQFF. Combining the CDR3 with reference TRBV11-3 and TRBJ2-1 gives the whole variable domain EAGVVQSPRYKIIEKKQPVAFWCNPISGHNTLYWYLQNLGQGPELLIRYENEEAVDDSQLPKDRFSAERLKGVDSTLKIQPAELGDSAVYLCASSWGQGPQWEQFFGPGTRLTVL.